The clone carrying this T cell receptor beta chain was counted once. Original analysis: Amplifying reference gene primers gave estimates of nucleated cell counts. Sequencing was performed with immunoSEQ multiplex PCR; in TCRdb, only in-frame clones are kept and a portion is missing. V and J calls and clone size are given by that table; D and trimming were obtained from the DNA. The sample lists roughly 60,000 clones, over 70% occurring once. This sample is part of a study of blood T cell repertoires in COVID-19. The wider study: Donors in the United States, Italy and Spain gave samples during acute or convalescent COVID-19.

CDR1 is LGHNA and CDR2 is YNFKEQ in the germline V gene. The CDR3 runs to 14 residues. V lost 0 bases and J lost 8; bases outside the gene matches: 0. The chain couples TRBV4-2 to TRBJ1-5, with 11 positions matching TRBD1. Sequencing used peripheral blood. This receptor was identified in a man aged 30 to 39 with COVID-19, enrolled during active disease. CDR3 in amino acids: CASSQEGQGEPQHF. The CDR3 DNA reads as TGTGCCAGCAGCCAAGAGGGACAGGGGGAGCCCCAGCATTTT.